The 2 T cell receptor beta chains reported below all come from one sample, sequenced in a study of PD-1 blockade in mismatch repair-deficient tumors. The data were produced by immunoSEQ multiplex PCR, yet TCRdb's version contains in-frame clones alone and is incomplete. This table holds around 100,000 clones, more than 60% found once. The source was peripheral blood, collected 60 weeks after starting pembrolizumab. These receptors originate from an adult with mismatch repair-deficient cancer.

The chain couples TRBV9 to TRBJ2-3; D may be TRBD1 (6 bases). With 4 bases removed from V and 0 bases from J, the gap between germline ends came to 15 bases. The length of the CDR3 is 16 residues. Germline V CDR1 and CDR2: SGDLS, YYNGEE. CDR3 protein: CASSSYRQASTDTQYF. CDR3 sequence (DNA): TGTGCCAGCAGCTCCTACCGACAGGCGAGCACAGATACGCAGTATTTT. Looking up the rest from reference TRBV9 and TRBJ2-3 gives the full variable domain: DSGVTQTPKHLITATGQRVTLRCSPRSGDLSVYWYQQSLDQGLQFLIQYYNGEERAKGNILERFSAQQFPDLHSELNLSSLELGDSALYFCASSSYRQASTDTQYFGPGTRLTVL.

The CDR3 bases are TGTGCCAGCAGCCCCCCAAGGGGCGGGAGGGCCAACAATGAGCAGTTCTTC. Amino acid sequence: CASSPPRGGRANNEQFF. This chain uses TRBV7-9 with TRBJ2-1; 9 bases align to TRBD2. Germline values: CDR1 SEHNR, CDR2 FQNEAQ (reference sequence). After removal of 5 bases from V and 5 bases from J, the junction contained 13 bases not matched to a gene. This CDR3 comprises 17 residues.